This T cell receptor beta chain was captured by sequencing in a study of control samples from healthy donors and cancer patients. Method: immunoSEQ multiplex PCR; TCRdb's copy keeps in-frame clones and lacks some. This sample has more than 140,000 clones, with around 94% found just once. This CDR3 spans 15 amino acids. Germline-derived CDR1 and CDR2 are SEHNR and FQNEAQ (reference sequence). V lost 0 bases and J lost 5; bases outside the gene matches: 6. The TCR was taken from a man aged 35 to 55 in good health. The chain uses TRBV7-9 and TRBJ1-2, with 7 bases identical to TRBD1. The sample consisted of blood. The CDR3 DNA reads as TGTGCCAGCAGCTTAGCGCAAGGGGGCGCTTATGGCTACACCTTC. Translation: CASSLAQGGAYGYTF.